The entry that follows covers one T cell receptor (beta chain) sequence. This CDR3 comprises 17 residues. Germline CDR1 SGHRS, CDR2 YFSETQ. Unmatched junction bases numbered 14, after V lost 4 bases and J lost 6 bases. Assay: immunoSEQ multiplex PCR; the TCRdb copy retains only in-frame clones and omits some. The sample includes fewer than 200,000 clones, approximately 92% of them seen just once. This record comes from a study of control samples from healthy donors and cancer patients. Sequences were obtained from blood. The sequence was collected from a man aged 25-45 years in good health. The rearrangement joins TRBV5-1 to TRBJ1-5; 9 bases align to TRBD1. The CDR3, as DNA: TGCGCCAGCAGCGTAGGGCCCGGGACAGGGACAGGTCAGCCCCAGCATTTT. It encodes CASSVGPGTGTGQPQHF.